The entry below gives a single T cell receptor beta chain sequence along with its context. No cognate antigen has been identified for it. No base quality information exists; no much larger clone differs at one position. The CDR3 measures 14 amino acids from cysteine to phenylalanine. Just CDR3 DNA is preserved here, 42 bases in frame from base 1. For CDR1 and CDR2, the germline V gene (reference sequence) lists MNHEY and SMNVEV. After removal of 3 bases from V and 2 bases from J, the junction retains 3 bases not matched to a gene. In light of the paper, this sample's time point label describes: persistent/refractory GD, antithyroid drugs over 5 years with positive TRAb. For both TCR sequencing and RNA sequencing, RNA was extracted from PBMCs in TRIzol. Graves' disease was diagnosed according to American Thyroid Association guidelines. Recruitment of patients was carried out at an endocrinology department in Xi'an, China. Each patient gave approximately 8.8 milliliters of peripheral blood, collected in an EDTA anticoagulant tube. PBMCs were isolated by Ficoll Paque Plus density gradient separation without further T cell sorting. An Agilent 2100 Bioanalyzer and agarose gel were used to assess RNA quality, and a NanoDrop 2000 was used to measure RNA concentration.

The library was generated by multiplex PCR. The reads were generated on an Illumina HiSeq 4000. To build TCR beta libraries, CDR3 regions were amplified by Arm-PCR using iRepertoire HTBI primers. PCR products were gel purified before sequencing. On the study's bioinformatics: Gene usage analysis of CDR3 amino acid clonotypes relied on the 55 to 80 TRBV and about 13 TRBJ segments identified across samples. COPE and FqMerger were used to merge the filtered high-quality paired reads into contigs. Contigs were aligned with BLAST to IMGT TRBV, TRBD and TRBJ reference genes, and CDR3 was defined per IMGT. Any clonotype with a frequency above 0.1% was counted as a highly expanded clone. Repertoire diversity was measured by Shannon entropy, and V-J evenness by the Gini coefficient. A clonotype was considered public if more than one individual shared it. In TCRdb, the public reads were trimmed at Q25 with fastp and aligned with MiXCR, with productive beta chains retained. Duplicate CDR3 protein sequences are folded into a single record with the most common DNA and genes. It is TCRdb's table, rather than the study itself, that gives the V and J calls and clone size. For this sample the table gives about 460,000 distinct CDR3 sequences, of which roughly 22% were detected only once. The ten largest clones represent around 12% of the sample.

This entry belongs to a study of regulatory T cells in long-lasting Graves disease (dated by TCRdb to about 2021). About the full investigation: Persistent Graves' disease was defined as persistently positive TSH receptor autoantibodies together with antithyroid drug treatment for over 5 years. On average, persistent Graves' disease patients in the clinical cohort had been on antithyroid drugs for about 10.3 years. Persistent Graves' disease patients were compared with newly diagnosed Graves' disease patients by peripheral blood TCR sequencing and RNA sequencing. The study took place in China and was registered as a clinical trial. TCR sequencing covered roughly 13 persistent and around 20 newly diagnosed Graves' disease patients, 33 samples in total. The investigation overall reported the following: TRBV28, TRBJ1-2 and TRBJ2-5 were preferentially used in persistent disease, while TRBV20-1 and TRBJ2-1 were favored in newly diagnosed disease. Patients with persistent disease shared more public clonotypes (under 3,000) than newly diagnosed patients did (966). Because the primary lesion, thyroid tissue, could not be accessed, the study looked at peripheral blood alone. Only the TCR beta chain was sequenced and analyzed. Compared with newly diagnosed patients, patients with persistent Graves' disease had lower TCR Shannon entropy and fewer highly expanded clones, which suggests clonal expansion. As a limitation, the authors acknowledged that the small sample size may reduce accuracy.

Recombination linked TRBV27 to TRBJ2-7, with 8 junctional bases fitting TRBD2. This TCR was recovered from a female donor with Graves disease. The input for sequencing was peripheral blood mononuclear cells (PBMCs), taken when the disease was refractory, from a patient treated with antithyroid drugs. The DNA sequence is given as TGTGCCAGCAGTTTTAGCGGGATTACCTACGAGCAGTACTTC. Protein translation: CASSFSGITYEQYF.